These T cell receptor beta chains were read from a single sample in a study of blood T cell repertoires in COVID-19. TCRdb's table, derived via immunoSEQ multiplex PCR, lists solely in-frame clones and lacks some. Among approximately 270,000 clones listed, just over 85% were seen once. Sequenced input: peripheral blood. These receptors were obtained from an elderly man with acute or convalescent COVID-19. The CDR3 runs from the conserved cysteine through the conserved F or W. Each record gives: clone size, D gene, J gene, V gene, CDR3 protein, CDR3 DNA. A D gene is named only where the DNA matches it firmly. Size tells how often a clone was seen (once, few, many) or the class of an expanded clone, and some rows leave it out.

>NA|TRBD2|TRBJ2-7|TRBV25-1
CASSPRSRGGEQYF
TGTGCCAGCAGTCCCAGGTCAAGGGGAGGGGAGCAGTACTTC
>NA|NA|TRBJ2-3|TRBV7-7
CASSLAGSTDTQYF
TGTGCCAGCAGCCTTGCAGGGAGCACAGATACGCAGTATTTT
>NA|NA|TRBJ1-1|TRBV5-5
CASSLSTGNTEAFF
TGTGCCAGCAGCTTAAGCACGGGGAACACTGAAGCTTTCTTT
>NA|NA|TRBJ2-3|TRBV19
CASSPDREGTDTQYF
TGTGCCAGTAGCCCGGACAGGGAGGGGACAGATACGCAGTATTTT
>NA|TRBD1|TRBJ1-3|TRBV25-1
CASTPTGDHGNTIYF
TGTGCCAGCACCCCGACAGGGGATCATGGAAACACCATATATTTT
>NA|NA|TRBJ1-1|TRBV5-1
CASSPQGYTEAFF
TGCGCCAGCAGCCCCCAGGGTTACACTGAAGCTTTCTTT
>NA|NA|TRBJ2-5|TRBV19
CASKSRQNQETQYF
TGTGCCAGCAAGTCGAGACAGAACCAAGAGACCCAGTACTTC
>NA|NA|TRBJ2-6|TRBV11-2
CASSPSTLRANVLTF
TGTGCCAGCAGCCCAAGCACCCTGCGGGCCAACGTCCTGACTTTC
>NA|TRBD2|TRBJ2-1|TRBV25-1
CASIPSGSSYNEQFF
TGTGCCAGCATTCCTAGCGGGAGTTCCTACAATGAGCAGTTCTTC
>once|NA|TRBJ1-2|TRBV14
CASSPGFTGNYGYTF
TGTGCCAGCAGCCCGGGGTTTACAGGGAACTATGGCTACACCTTC
>NA|TRBD1|TRBJ2-2|TRBV6-6
CASSQRTGTGHTGELFF
TGTGCCAGCAGTCAGCGGACCGGGACAGGGCACACCGGGGAGCTGTTTTTT
>NA|TRBD1|TRBJ1-6|TRBV5-1
CASSLRTGGDGSPLHF
TGCGCCAGCAGCTTACGGACAGGGGGCGATGGATCACCCCTCCACTTT
>NA|NA|TRBJ2-3|TRBV7-7
CASSAGGTDTQYF
TGTGCTAGCAGCGCCGGGGGCACAGATACGCAGTATTTT
>NA|NA|TRBJ1-4|TRBV6-5
CASRDTSGLGGKLFF
TGTGCCAGCAGAGATACTTCAGGCTTGGGAGGAAAACTGTTTTTT
>NA|NA|TRBJ2-5|TRBV18
CASSPGQQETQYF
TGTGCCAGCTCACCTGGGCAGCAAGAGACCCAGTACTTC
>NA|TRBD2|TRBJ2-1|TRBV19
CASSIQLAGSRNEQFF
TGTGCCAGTAGTATTCAACTAGCGGGCAGTAGGAATGAGCAGTTCTTC
>NA|TRBD1|TRBJ2-5|TRBV29-1
CSAFGQDQETQYF
TGCAGCGCATTCGGACAGGACCAAGAGACCCAGTACTTC
>NA|TRBD2|TRBJ2-7|TRBV7-2
CASSLGTSGSYEQYF
TGTGCCAGCAGCTTAGGGACTAGCGGCTCCTACGAGCAGTACTTC
>NA|TRBD1|TRBJ2-1|TRBV7-3
CASSAGQGLFDEQFF
TGTGCCAGCAGCGCCGGACAGGGCTTATTTGATGAGCAGTTCTTC
>NA|TRBD1|TRBJ2-5|TRBV4-1
CASSGDRQETQYF
TGCGCCAGCAGCGGGGACAGGCAAGAGACCCAGTACTTC
>few|TRBD1|TRBJ1-5|TRBV7-9
CASSSRTGDQPQHF
TGTGCCAGCAGCTCCCGGACAGGGGATCAGCCCCAGCATTTT
>NA|TRBD2|TRBJ2-7|TRBV28
CASRERRGRAGEQYF
TGTGCCAGCAGGGAACGGCGCGGGAGGGCTGGCGAGCAGTACTTC
>NA|NA|TRBJ1-1|TRBV29-1
CSVEDSVNTEAFF
TGCAGCGTTGAAGACAGCGTGAACACTGAAGCTTTCTTT
>NA|TRBD1|TRBJ1-1|TRBV19
CASSIATGDRTEAFF
TGTGCCAGTAGTATCGCTACAGGGGATCGTACTGAAGCTTTCTTT
>NA|TRBD2|TRBJ2-1|TRBV18
CASSKRTSGMYNEQFF
TGTGCCAGCTCAAAAAGGACTAGCGGGATGTACAATGAGCAGTTCTTC
>once|TRBD1|TRBJ1-2|TRBV24-1
CATLGLLFRRTGKDGYTF
TGTGCCACTCTGGGGCTCCTTTTTAGGAGGACAGGTAAGGATGGCTACACCTTC
>NA|TRBD1|TRBJ2-7|TRBV2
CASSGQGQARYEQYF
TGTGCCAGCAGTGGACAGGGACAGGCCCGCTACGAGCAGTACTTC
>NA|NA|TRBJ1-2|TRBV21-1
CASSKEGQGVNYGYTF
TGTGCCAGCAGCAAAGAGGGACAGGGGGTCAACTATGGCTACACCTTC
>NA|NA|TRBJ1-1|TRBV6-2/TRBV6-3
CASSYSRGTEAFF
TGTGCCAGCAGTTACTCGAGAGGTACTGAAGCTTTCTTT
>NA|TRBD1|TRBJ2-2|TRBV19
CASKGTGFTGELFF
TGTGCCTCTAAAGGGACAGGGTTCACCGGGGAGCTGTTTTTT
>NA|NA|TRBJ2-5|TRBV5-8
CASSLAGDF
TGTGCCAGCAGCTTGGCGGGGGACTTC
>once|NA|TRBJ1-2|TRBV7-8
CASSLTRVPGQGGYTF
TGTGCCAGCAGCTTAACCCGTGTCCCGGGACAAGGTGGCTACACCTTC
>NA|TRBD2|TRBJ2-7|TRBV13
CASSLGSSGGLNEQYF
TGTGCCAGCAGCTTAGGGAGCAGCGGGGGTCTCAACGAGCAGTACTTC
>NA|NA|TRBJ2-2|TRBV5-1
CASSLDGTGELFF
TGCGCCAGCAGCTTAGACGGGACCGGGGAGCTGTTTTTT
>NA|TRBD2|TRBJ2-1|TRBV5-1
CASSPPGREGPYNEQFF
TGCGCCAGCTCACCACCGGGGAGGGAGGGACCCTACAATGAGCAGTTCTTC
>NA|TRBD2|TRBJ2-7|TRBV6-6
CASSPDLAGRSYEQYF
TGTGCCAGCAGTCCAGATCTAGCGGGGCGCTCCTACGAGCAGTACTTC
>NA|NA|TRBJ2-5|TRBV6-2/TRBV6-3
CASSYPARGGTQYF
TGTGCCAGCAGTTACCCAGCTAGGGGGGGGACCCAGTACTTC
>NA|TRBD2|TRBJ2-1|TRBV2
CASSARTSGSSYNEQFF
TGTGCCAGCAGTGCCCGAACTAGCGGGAGCTCCTACAATGAGCAGTTCTTC
>NA|NA|TRBJ1-2|TRBV18
CASSPSRTDIYGYTF
TGTGCCAGCTCACCCTCCCGGACAGACATTTATGGCTACACCTTC
>NA|NA|TRBJ2-3|TRBV6-5
CASSYSAGPTPDTQYF
TGTGCCAGCAGTTACTCGGCAGGGCCGACACCAGATACGCAGTATTTT